The 16 T cell receptor beta chains in this list originate from one sample, sequenced in a study of STAT5B mutations in CD4+ large granular lymphocyte leukemia. The assay was immunoSEQ multiplex PCR, and TCRdb's table has in-frame clones only and misses some. The sample holds about 40,000 clones; about 81% are singletons and the top ten take 0.3% to 0.35%. The sample taken for sequencing was CD4+ T cells from blood buffy coats. Every receptor here comes from a human donor in good health.

The chain has TRBV28 and TRBJ2-7; D ambiguous. Germline-derived CDR1 and CDR2 are MDHEN and SYDVKM. The CDR3 sequence is 15 residues long. Trimming removed 2 bases at V and 5 bases at J, with 16 bases between. CDR3 loop: CASSLVPGQVDEQYF. CDR3 DNA sequence: TGTGCCAGCAGTTTAGTCCCCGGTCAGGTGGACGAGCAGTACTTC. The whole variable domain, filled in from reference TRBV28 and TRBJ2-7, reads DVKVTQSSRYLVKRTGEKVFLECVQDMDHENMFWYRQDPGLGLRLIYFSYDVKMKEKGDIPEGYSVSREKKERFSLILESASTNQTSMYLCASSLVPGQVDEQYFGPGTRLTVT.

The chain recombines TRBV7-3 with TRBJ1-1; D not certain. The germline V gene has CDR1 SGHTA and CDR2 FQGTGA. V lost 4 bases and J lost 3, with 9 bases in between. The CDR3 runs to 13 residues. The CDR3 sequence: CASSSSTDTEAFF. For the CDR3, the DNA is TGTGCCAGCAGCTCGTCAACGGACACTGAAGCTTTCTTT.

V gene TRBV7-9 combines with J gene TRBJ1-3; TRBD1 aligns across 7 bases. V shed 7 bases and J 4 bases; nucleotides not matched to a gene: 4. The CDR3 runs to 13 residues. Germline CDR1 and CDR2: SEHNR and FQNEAQ (reference sequence). CDR3 loop: CASTRGPGNTIYF. The DNA for the CDR3 is TGTGCCAGCACGAGGGGGCCCGGAAACACCATATATTTT.

The chain has TRBV27 and TRBJ1-6; D is ambiguous. CDR1 is MNHEY and CDR2 is SMNVEV in the germline V gene (reference sequence). V gave up 4 bases and J gave up 0 bases, with 10 bases separating them. CDR3 size: 16 residues. CDR3 DNA sequence: TGTGCCAGCAGTTCGAGAGGGAGCTCCTATAATTCACCCCTCCACTTT. It encodes CASSSRGSSYNSPLHF.

V gene TRBV29-1 combines with J gene TRBJ1-5, with D uncertain. Germline V gene sequence: CDR1 SQVTM, CDR2 ANQGSEA. Trimming stripped 5 bases from V and 0 bases from J, with 5 bases between. The CDR3 runs to 12 residues. In DNA form, the CDR3 reads TGCAGCGTTCGCAATAGCAATCAGCCCCAGCATTTT. Translated, it gives CSVRNSNQPQHF.

Here the CDR3 reads CASSIVLNTDTQYF. The CDR3 DNA follows: TGTGCCAGTAGTATAGTCCTTAACACAGATACGCAGTATTTT. The chain carries TRBV19 and TRBJ2-3, with D unclear. The CDR3 totals 14 residues. From germline, CDR1 is LNHDA and CDR2 SQIVND (reference sequence). V was pared by 1 base and J by 2 bases, with 7 bases between.

The rearrangement uses TRBV7-2 and TRBJ2-1, with 10 bases fitting TRBD1. The CDR3 has 14 amino acids. Germline trimming cut 1 base from V and 8 bases from J; bases unmatched to any gene: 2. CDR1 and CDR2 (germline): SGHTA, FQGNSA. The CDR3 here is CASSLETGGYEQFF. The CDR3 DNA sequence: TGTGCCAGCAGCTTAGAGACAGGGGGCTATGAGCAGTTCTTC. The full variable domain, completed using reference TRBV7-2 and TRBJ2-1, is GAGVSQSPSNKVTEKGKDVELRCDPISGHTALYWYRQSLGQGLEFLIYFQGNSAPDKSGLPSDRFSAERTGGSVSTLTIQRTQQEDSAVYLCASSLETGGYEQFFGPGTRLTVL.

V gene TRBV2 combines with J gene TRBJ2-3; tentatively, D is TRBD2 (6 bases). V was clipped by 5 bases and J by 0 bases, with 9 bases between them. Germline V gene lookup returns CDR1 SNHLY and CDR2 FYNNEI. This CDR3 region has 14 residues. Written as DNA, the CDR3 is TGTGCCAGCAGTCGGGAGCATAGCACAGATACGCAGTATTTT. Its protein is CASSREHSTDTQYF.

Turning to this clone: The junction does not match germline at one end; this may be a read error. The chain couples TRBV6-1 to TRBJ2-3; no clear D gene. Germline CDR1 MNHNS, CDR2 SASEGT. The CDR3 extends over 13 amino acids. For the CDR3, the DNA is TGTGCCGGCAGTGAGCCCGTGGCCAATACGCAGTATTTT. Amino acids: CAGSEPVANTQYF.

The chain carries TRBV11-3 and TRBJ2-1; D remains ambiguous. The CDR3 contains 13 residues. In germline, CDR1 is SGHNT, CDR2 YENEEA. Trimming pared 5 bases from V and 7 bases from J, leaving 12 bases between. CDR3 region: CASSRSSVNEQFF. The CDR3 nucleotides are TGTGCCAGCAGCCGAAGCTCGGTTAATGAGCAGTTCTTC.

The chain employs TRBV5-4 and TRBJ1-1; TRBD1 agrees at 10 bases. After removal of 0 bases from V and 11 bases from J, the junction contained 7 bases not matched to a gene. CDR1 SGHNT and CDR2 YYREEE come from the germline V gene (reference sequence). This CDR3 contains 14 residues. CDR3 residues: CASSLATGGQVAFF. Written as DNA, the CDR3 is TGTGCCAGCAGCTTGGCGACAGGGGGCCAGGTTGCTTTCTTT.

This sequence joins TRBV11-2 and TRBJ1-1; D perhaps matches TRBD1 (6 bases). The CDR3 is 15 amino acids. With 5 bases removed from V and 1 base from J, the gap between germline ends came to 14 bases. The V gene's germline CDR1 is SGHAT and CDR2 FQNNGV. The CDR3 sequence: CASSGRTDKNTEAFF. CDR3 bases: TGTGCCAGCAGCGGCAGGACAGATAAGAACACTGAAGCTTTCTTT. The variable domain in full, completed from reference TRBV11-2 and TRBJ1-1, reads EAGVAQSPRYKIIEKRQSVAFWCNPISGHATLYWYQQILGQGPKLLIQFQNNGVVDDSQLPKDRFSAERLKGVDSTLKIQPAKLEDSAVYLCASSGRTDKNTEAFFGQGTRLTVV.

The rearrangement joins TRBV19 to TRBJ1-5, with 7 bases that match TRBD1. The CDR3 extends over 15 amino acids. V trimming: 9 bases; J trimming: 0 bases; junction bases outside the gene matches: 8. Germline V lookup: CDR1 LNHDA, CDR2 SQIVND (reference sequence). CDR3 sequence: CASQAGQYSNQPQHF. For the CDR3, the DNA is TGTGCCAGCCAGGCGGGACAGTATAGCAATCAGCCCCAGCATTTT.

This clone appeared once. The chain carries TRBV11-1 and TRBJ2-5, with 8 bases matching TRBD2. The length of the CDR3 is 13 residues. The V gene end was trimmed by 6 bases and the J gene end by 3 bases; junction bases not matched to a gene: 3. CDR1 SGHAT and CDR2 FQDESV come from the germline V gene (reference sequence). Written as DNA, the CDR3 is TGTGCCAGCAGGAAGGGACTAGAAGAGACCCAGTACTTC. This translates into CASRKGLEETQYF. The variable domain in full, completed from reference TRBV11-1 and TRBJ2-5, reads EAEVAQSPRYKITEKSQAVAFWCDPISGHATLYWYRQILGQGPELLVQFQDESVVDDSQLPKDRFSAERLKGVDSTLKIQPAELGDSAMYLCASRKGLEETQYFGPGTRLLVL.

The chain is built from TRBV6-5 and TRBJ2-7, with TRBD2 identical over 10 bases. Unmatched junction bases numbered 4, after V lost 8 bases and J lost 3 bases. The germline gives CDR1 MNHEY, CDR2 SVGAGI. This CDR3 is built from 13 residues. This CDR3 is CASEAGGLYEQYF. DNA for the CDR3: TGTGCCAGCGAAGCGGGGGGGCTCTACGAGCAGTACTTC.

The J gene is TRBJ1-1, the V gene TRBV29-1, with TRBD1 identical over 7 bases. CDR3 size: 13 residues. The J segment lost 5 bases and the V segment lost 6 bases, leaving 9 bases of the junction unmatched. CDR1 is SQVTM, CDR2 ANQGSEA, per germline. Here the CDR3 reads CSVARQGGTEAFF. The CDR3, as DNA: TGCAGCGTAGCAAGACAGGGAGGAACTGAAGCTTTCTTT.